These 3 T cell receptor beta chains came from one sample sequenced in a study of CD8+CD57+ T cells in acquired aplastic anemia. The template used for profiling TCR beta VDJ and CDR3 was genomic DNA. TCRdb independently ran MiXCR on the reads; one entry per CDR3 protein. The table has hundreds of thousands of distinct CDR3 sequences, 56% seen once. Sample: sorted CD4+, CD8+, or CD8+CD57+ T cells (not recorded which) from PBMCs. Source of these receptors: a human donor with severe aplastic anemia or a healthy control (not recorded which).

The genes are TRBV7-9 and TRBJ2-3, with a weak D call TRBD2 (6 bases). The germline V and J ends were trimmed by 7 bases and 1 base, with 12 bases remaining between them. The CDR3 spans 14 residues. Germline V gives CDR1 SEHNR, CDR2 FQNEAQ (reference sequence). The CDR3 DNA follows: TGTGCCAGCATCCTTTGGGGGGGCACAGATACGCAGTATTTT. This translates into CASILWGGTDTQYF. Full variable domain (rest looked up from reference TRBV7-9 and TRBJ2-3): DTGVSQNPRHKITKRGQNVTFRCDPISEHNRLYWYRQTLGQGPEFLTYFQNEAQLEKSRLLSDRFSAERPKGSFSTLEIQRTEQGDSAMYLCASILWGGTDTQYFGPGTRLTVL.

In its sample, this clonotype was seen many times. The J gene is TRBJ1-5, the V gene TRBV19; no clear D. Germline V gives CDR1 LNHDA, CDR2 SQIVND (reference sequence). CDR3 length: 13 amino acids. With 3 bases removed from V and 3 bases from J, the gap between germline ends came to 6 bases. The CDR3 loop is CASSMMNNQPQHF. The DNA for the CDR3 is TGTGCCAGTAGTATGATGAACAATCAGCCCCAGCATTTT. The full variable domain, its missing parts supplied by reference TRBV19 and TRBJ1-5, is DGGITQSPKYLFRKEGQNVTLSCEQNLNHDAMYWYRQDPGQGLRLIYYSQIVNDFQKGDIAEGYSVSREKKESFPLTVTSAQKNPTAFYLCASSMMNNQPQHFGDGTRLSIL.

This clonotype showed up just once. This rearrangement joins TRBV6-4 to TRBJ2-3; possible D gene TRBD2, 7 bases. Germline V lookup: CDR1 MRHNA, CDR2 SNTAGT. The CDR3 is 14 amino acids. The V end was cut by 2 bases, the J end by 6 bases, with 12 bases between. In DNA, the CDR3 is TGTGCCAGCAGTGACATACAGGGAGGGGATACGCAGTATTTT. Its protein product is CASSDIQGGDTQYF.